This T cell receptor (beta chain) originates from a study of blood T cell repertoires in COVID-19. Background on the study: Both acute and convalescent COVID-19 samples were obtained from the United States, Italy and Spain.

Adults between about 18 and 95 years of age took part from approximately 24 US areas. Authors' data handling: Reference gene primer amplification gave estimated nucleated cell counts. The data were produced by immunoSEQ multiplex PCR, yet TCRdb's version contains in-frame clones alone and is incomplete. The V and J calls and clone size are taken from that table; D and trimming were inferred from the DNA. Of some 300,000 clones listed, under 90% are singletons. Germline V gene lookup returns CDR1 SGDLS and CDR2 YYNGEE. With 3 bases removed from V and 2 bases from J, the gap between germline ends came to 15 bases. There are 16 residues in the CDR3.

The origin of this receptor is a woman between 45 and 65 years old who had been exposed to COVID-19. The source material was PBMCs or T cells enriched from blood (not recorded which). V usage is TRBV9 and J usage is TRBJ2-1, with D maybe TRBD2 (6 bases). The CDR3 region is CASSGGGLTTYNEQFF. The CDR3 region has the DNA TGTGCCAGCAGCGGAGGCGGACTAACAACCTACAATGAGCAGTTCTTC.